The following is a TCR beta chain sequence with its context. Its antigen is currently unknown. PCR employed 60 Vbeta and 13 Jbeta primers. Assay: immunoSEQ multiplex PCR; the TCRdb copy retains only in-frame clones and omits some. The table includes 150,000 to 200,000 clones, around 76% detected once. This sample is part of a study of cytomegalovirus exposure and HLA in healthy donors. Study findings and constraints: Earlier analysis yielded a pattern in which most TCR beta V segments were productive about 90% or about 30% of the time. A later analysis found TCR association rates differed by HLA locus, highest for DRB1 and lowest for HLA-C.

This CDR3 contains 15 residues. CDR1 is SGHAT, CDR2 FQNNGV, per germline. Trimming shortened V by 8 bases and J by 11 bases, and 27 bases separated the two germline ends. Source material: PBMCs. This sequence was found in a man aged 35-49 years in good health and CMV-seronegative. The gene calls are TRBV11-2 and TRBJ1-1, with D unclear. The CDR3 is CASHGEATWKVGAFF. In DNA form, the CDR3 reads TGTGCCAGCCACGGGGAGGCGACGTGGAAAGTAGGGGCTTTCTTT. Full variable domain (outside the CDR3, taken from reference TRBV11-2 and TRBJ1-1): EAGVAQSPRYKIIEKRQSVAFWCNPISGHATLYWYQQILGQGPKLLIQFQNNGVVDDSQLPKDRFSAERLKGVDSTLKIQPAKLEDSAVYLCASHGEATWKVGAFFGQGTRLTVV.